These T cell receptor beta chains were read from a single sample in a study of shared clonotypes between healthy human individuals. TCRdb keeps only in-frame clones here, not all; method: immunoSEQ multiplex PCR. The sample contains 2 million or so clones, 85% to 95% of which appear only once. The sequenced sample consisted of naive CD4+ T cells sorted from blood. The receptors shown here come from a man aged 18 to 30 in good health. Each CDR3 is given with its conserved first and last residue. A D gene is named only where the DNA matches it firmly. For some rows the clone size is stated as once, few or many, or as a class when expanded; others skip it.

CDR3 DNA: TGTGCCAGCAGTCGAGGGTGGGGCTATGGCTACACCTTC; CDR3 protein: CASSRGWGYGYTF; V gene: TRBV9; D gene: -; clone size: -; J gene: TRBJ1-2
CDR3 DNA: TGTGCCAGCAGGAAGGGACTCTTGAACACCGGGGAGCTGTTTTTT; CDR3 protein: CASRKGLLNTGELFF; V gene: TRBV6-5; D gene: -; clone size: once; J gene: TRBJ2-2
CDR3 DNA: TGTGCCATCAGCCGGGACAGCTCATATCAGCCCCAGCATTTT; CDR3 protein: CAISRDSSYQPQHF; V gene: TRBV10-3; D gene: TRBD1; clone size: -; J gene: TRBJ1-5
CDR3 DNA: TGCGCCAGCAGTGAGCTGGGACAGCGAACGGGAAACACCATATATTTT; CDR3 protein: CASSELGQRTGNTIYF; V gene: TRBV10-2; D gene: TRBD1; clone size: -; J gene: TRBJ1-3
CDR3 DNA: TGTGCCAGCAGCCAATACAGGGGGGTTAACACTGAAGCTTTCTTT; CDR3 protein: CASSQYRGVNTEAFF; V gene: TRBV11-2; D gene: TRBD1; clone size: -; J gene: TRBJ1-1
CDR3 DNA: TGTGCCATCAGTGAGAGTAGCTGGGGGCAGTTCTTC; CDR3 protein: CAISESSWGQFF; V gene: TRBV10-3; D gene: -; clone size: -; J gene: TRBJ2-1
CDR3 DNA: TGTGCCAGCAACCTGACCCCGGGACAGGGCGAGCAGTACTTC; CDR3 protein: CASNLTPGQGEQYF; V gene: TRBV28; D gene: TRBD1; clone size: -; J gene: TRBJ2-7
CDR3 DNA: TGCGCCAGCAGCCAAGATATGATAGGACTAGCGGGAGCGGGGAACACAGATACGCAGTATTTT; CDR3 protein: CASSQDMIGLAGAGNTDTQYF; V gene: TRBV4-3; D gene: TRBD2; clone size: -; J gene: TRBJ2-3
CDR3 DNA: TGCGCCAGCAGCTTGCCAGGGGAAGGCTACACCTTC; CDR3 protein: CASSLPGEGYTF; V gene: TRBV5-1; D gene: -; clone size: -; J gene: TRBJ1-2
CDR3 DNA: TGTGCCACCAGCAGAAGATCTAGCGGGGGGCAAGAGACCCAGTACTTC; CDR3 protein: CATSRRSSGGQETQYF; V gene: TRBV15; D gene: TRBD2; clone size: -; J gene: TRBJ2-5
CDR3 DNA: TGCGCCAGCAGCCCGACGGCTAGCTCCTACAATGAGCAGTTCTTC; CDR3 protein: CASSPTASSYNEQFF; V gene: TRBV4-3; D gene: -; clone size: -; J gene: TRBJ2-1
CDR3 DNA: TGTGCCAGCTCACCTGGCGAGGAGTCCTACGAGCAGTACTTC; CDR3 protein: CASSPGEESYEQYF; V gene: TRBV18; D gene: -; clone size: once; J gene: TRBJ2-7
CDR3 DNA: TGTGCCAGCAGCCCCGGGACAGGGGGACTACGAGGGCAGTACTTC; CDR3 protein: CASSPGTGGLRGQYF; V gene: TRBV7-2; D gene: TRBD1; clone size: -; J gene: TRBJ2-7
CDR3 DNA: TGTGCCAGCAGCTTAGATCGGGGGTCACACAATGAGCAGTTCTTC; CDR3 protein: CASSLDRGSHNEQFF; V gene: TRBV5-4; D gene: -; clone size: -; J gene: TRBJ2-1
CDR3 DNA: TGCGCCAGCAGCTTACGGGGAACAGGGGTTTACAATGAGCAGTTCTTC; CDR3 protein: CASSLRGTGVYNEQFF; V gene: TRBV5-1; D gene: TRBD1; clone size: -; J gene: TRBJ2-1
CDR3 DNA: TGTGCCAGCAGCTTACCCTATGGACTAGCGGGGGACAATGAGCAGTTCTTC; CDR3 protein: CASSLPYGLAGDNEQFF; V gene: TRBV7-9; D gene: TRBD2; clone size: few; J gene: TRBJ2-1
CDR3 DNA: TGTGCCAGCAGTGCGGGGGCAAATAATCTAATCTACGAGCAGTACTTC; CDR3 protein: CASSAGANNLIYEQYF; V gene: TRBV6-1; D gene: -; clone size: once; J gene: TRBJ2-7
CDR3 DNA: TGTGCCAGCAGCTTAGGGACAGGGAATTCACCCCTCCACTTT; CDR3 protein: CASSLGTGNSPLHF; V gene: TRBV7-2; D gene: TRBD1; clone size: -; J gene: TRBJ1-6
CDR3 DNA: TGTGCCAGCAGCCGACAGGGAAGAGAAAAACTGTTTTTT; CDR3 protein: CASSRQGREKLFF; V gene: TRBV27; D gene: TRBD1; clone size: -; J gene: TRBJ1-4
CDR3 DNA: TGTGCCATCAGACAGGGGGCGCAAACTGAAGCTTTCTTT; CDR3 protein: CAIRQGAQTEAFF; V gene: TRBV10-3; D gene: TRBD1; clone size: -; J gene: TRBJ1-1
CDR3 DNA: TGCGCCAGCAGCCAAGGGACTAGCGGGGTCAGTTCCTACGAGCAGTACTTC; CDR3 protein: CASSQGTSGVSSYEQYF; V gene: TRBV5-1; D gene: TRBD2; clone size: -; J gene: TRBJ2-7
CDR3 DNA: TGTGCCATCAGTGATGCACAGGGGGCGTACACTGAAGCTTTCTTT; CDR3 protein: CAISDAQGAYTEAFF; V gene: TRBV10-3; D gene: TRBD1; clone size: -; J gene: TRBJ1-1
CDR3 DNA: TGCGCCAGCAGCTTGGGAGGGCAGGGGGCTTGGACTGAAGCTTTCTTT; CDR3 protein: CASSLGGQGAWTEAFF; V gene: TRBV5-1; D gene: TRBD1; clone size: -; J gene: TRBJ1-1
CDR3 DNA: TGTGCCAGCAGCTTAGCAGGCGGAGAGACCCAGTACTTC; CDR3 protein: CASSLAGGETQYF; V gene: TRBV7-6; D gene: -; clone size: -; J gene: TRBJ2-5
CDR3 DNA: TGTGCCAGCAGCCGAGGACTAGCTCCAGATACGCAGTATTTT; CDR3 protein: CASSRGLAPDTQYF; V gene: TRBV7-2; D gene: TRBD2; clone size: -; J gene: TRBJ2-3
CDR3 DNA: TGTGCCAGCAGTTACGACGGAGGGACAGGGGGCTACGAGCAGTACTTC; CDR3 protein: CASSYDGGTGGYEQYF; V gene: TRBV6-5; D gene: TRBD1; clone size: -; J gene: TRBJ2-7
CDR3 DNA: TGTGCCAGCAGTGAGGCCGAAGGAACCGGGGAGCTGTTTTTT; CDR3 protein: CASSEAEGTGELFF; V gene: TRBV6-4; D gene: -; clone size: -; J gene: TRBJ2-2
CDR3 DNA: TGTGCCAGTCGCCCGGACCTCGGAAACTATGGCTACACCTTC; CDR3 protein: CASRPDLGNYGYTF; V gene: TRBV19; D gene: -; clone size: -; J gene: TRBJ1-2
CDR3 DNA: TGTGCCAGCCCCGACCTTCCTAATGGCTACACCTTC; CDR3 protein: CASPDLPNGYTF; V gene: TRBV21-1; D gene: -; clone size: -; J gene: TRBJ1-2
CDR3 DNA: TGCGCCAGCAGCCAAGGACAGGGGGTTGGTGAAAAACTGTTTTTT; CDR3 protein: CASSQGQGVGEKLFF; V gene: TRBV4-3; D gene: TRBD1; clone size: -; J gene: TRBJ1-4
CDR3 DNA: TGTGCCATCAGTGACGGGATTAGGGGTGGGACCGGGGAGCTGTTTTTT; CDR3 protein: CAISDGIRGGTGELFF; V gene: TRBV10-3; D gene: -; clone size: -; J gene: TRBJ2-2
CDR3 DNA: TGCGCCAGCAGCTTGGCCCAGGGGGGTTTAGCGGCAGCCTACAATGAGCAGTTCTTC; CDR3 protein: CASSLAQGGLAAAYNEQFF; V gene: TRBV5-1; D gene: -; clone size: -; J gene: TRBJ2-1
CDR3 DNA: TGTGCCAGCAGCCAAGATCGTAGGGATTCACCCCTCCACTTT; CDR3 protein: CASSQDRRDSPLHF; V gene: TRBV4-2; D gene: -; clone size: -; J gene: TRBJ1-6
CDR3 DNA: TGTGCCAGCAGGTCCCCCGTGGGGGTTGAGCAGTACTTC; CDR3 protein: CASRSPVGVEQYF; V gene: TRBV6-6; D gene: -; clone size: -; J gene: TRBJ2-7
CDR3 DNA: TGTGCCAGCAGCTTCAGCGGGAGCTCCTACAATGAGCAGTTCTTC; CDR3 protein: CASSFSGSSYNEQFF; V gene: TRBV5-4; D gene: TRBD2; clone size: -; J gene: TRBJ2-1
CDR3 DNA: TGTGCCAGCAGCTTAGGGAGGACGCTGCAAGAGACCCAGTACTTC; CDR3 protein: CASSLGRTLQETQYF; V gene: TRBV11-2; D gene: -; clone size: -; J gene: TRBJ2-5
CDR3 DNA: TGTGCCATCAGTGATACAGAGACCCAATACTTC; CDR3 protein: CAISDTETQYF; V gene: TRBV10-3; D gene: -; clone size: -; J gene: TRBJ2-5